One sample yielded the 30 T cell receptor beta chains listed below, sequenced in a study of blood T cells in healthy people across ages. A sample-barcoded 5' primer and a J-beta primer mix were used in a second PCR of roughly 6 to 11 cycles. Each CDR3 protein gets one entry after TCRdb re-called the 5' RACE reads with MiXCR. Of about 1.5 million distinct CDR3 sequences detected, approximately 42% appear once; the ten largest clones hold under 5%. The sequenced sample was blood. The receptors originated from a young woman in good health.

This clonotype was detected a few times. The chain links TRBV7-9 to TRBJ2-3; D ambiguous. CDR1 and CDR2 from the germline V gene are SEHNR and FQNEAQ (reference sequence). With 7 bases removed from V and 5 bases from J, the gap between germline ends came to 10 bases. The CDR3 is 12 residues long. The CDR3 loop reads CASTASEDTQYF. The CDR3 DNA reads TGTGCCAGCACCGCTTCTGAAGATACGCAGTATTTT.

In this sample, this clonotype turned up a few times. The V call is TRBV30, the J call TRBJ1-2, with D hard to call. CDR1 GTSNPN and CDR2 SVGIG come from the germline V gene (reference sequence). Trimming took 2 bases from V and 5 from J, leaving 9 bases between them. This CDR3 has 12 amino acids. For the CDR3, the DNA is TGTGCCTGGAGTTCGACTGTATATGGCTACACCTTC. It encodes CAWSSTVYGYTF.

This clonotype occurred a few times. This chain joins TRBV6-5 and TRBJ2-1; TRBD1 matches 8 bases. CDR1 is MNHEY, CDR2 SVGAGI, per germline. The V segment lost 5 bases and the J segment 5 bases; nucleotides outside the gene matches: 11. This CDR3 has 16 residues. The CDR3: CASSTSGTGRNNEQFF. The CDR3 DNA reads TGTGCCAGCAGTACCTCCGGGACAGGAAGGAACAATGAGCAGTTCTTC.

The rearrangement joins TRBV27 to TRBJ1-1, with TRBD1 matching 9 bases. J was trimmed by 4 bases and V by 0 bases; bases with no gene match: 3. Germline CDR1 is MNHEY and CDR2 is SMNVEV (reference sequence). The CDR3 runs 15 residues. CDR3 residues: CASSLSGTGITEAFF. The CDR3 DNA reads as TGTGCCAGCAGTTTATCCGGGACAGGGATCACTGAAGCTTTCTTT.

V and J are TRBV7-9 and TRBJ1-2, with 7 bases matching TRBD1. CDR1 and CDR2 (germline): SEHNR, FQNEAQ (reference sequence). V trimming: 1 base; J trimming: 5 bases; junction bases outside the gene matches: 10. The CDR3 totals 16 residues. The CDR3 nucleotides are TGTGCCAGCAGCTTAGTCGGCCAGGGGGAATGGTATGGCTACACCTTC. Its translation is CASSLVGQGEWYGYTF.

This clonotype was detected only a few times. V is TRBV4-1 and J is TRBJ1-1; 8 bases line up with TRBD1. The length of the CDR3 is 18 residues. CDR1 is MGHRA, CDR2 YSYEKL, per germline. V shed 0 bases, J shed 0 bases, and the junction held 9 bases outside the gene matches. CDR3 bases: TGCGCCAGCAGCCAAGAAGGGGGAACAGGGGGGGTGAACACTGAAGCTTTCTTT. Encoded protein: CASSQEGGTGGVNTEAFF.

The J gene is TRBJ1-4, the V gene TRBV30; unclear D gene. Germline V gene lookup returns CDR1 GTSNPN and CDR2 SVGIG (reference sequence). The length of the CDR3 is 14 residues. V was pared by 0 bases and J by 4 bases, with 9 bases between. CDR3 in amino acids: CAWSVQRLNEKLFF. The CDR3 coding sequence is TGTGCCTGGAGTGTTCAGCGTCTTAATGAAAAACTGTTTTTT.

This sequence joins TRBV18 and TRBJ2-1, with 8 bases matching TRBD1. The V gene end was trimmed by 3 bases and the J gene end by 3 bases; junction bases not matched to a gene: 7. The V gene's germline CDR1 is KGHSH and CDR2 LQKENI. This CDR3 spans 16 amino acids. The CDR3 sequence: CASSPPQDRGYNEQFF. The CDR3 nucleotides are TGTGCCAGCTCACCCCCTCAAGACAGGGGCTACAATGAGCAGTTCTTC.

The chain combines TRBV12-3 or TRBV12-4 with TRBJ1-2; D might be TRBD1 (6 bases). Trimming shortened V by 5 bases and J by 4 bases, and 17 bases separated the two germline ends. This CDR3 has 15 residues. The CDR3 loop reads CASSPWGGRIYGYTF. In DNA form, the CDR3 reads TGTGCCAGCAGTCCCTGGGGGGGGCGGATCTATGGCTACACCTTC.

This rearrangement joins TRBV4-3 to TRBJ2-3; possibly TRBD1 or TRBD2 for D (6 bases each). The CDR3 is 16 amino acids. Germline V gene sequence: CDR1 LGHNA, CDR2 YSLEER. Trimming took off 0 bases at V and 3 bases at J, with 13 bases between the two ends. The CDR3 bases are TGCGCCAGCAGCCAAGACGTGAGGGGGGCAACAGATACGCAGTATTTT. As protein: CASSQDVRGATDTQYF.

The chain links TRBV5-1 to TRBJ2-3, with 11 bases that match TRBD2. This CDR3 region has 17 residues. V was pared by 3 bases and J by 2 bases, with 8 bases of the junction left unmatched. From germline, CDR1 is SGHRS and CDR2 YFSETQ. Here the CDR3 reads CASSSPSGGSITDTQYF. CDR3 in DNA: TGCGCCAGCAGCTCCCCTAGCGGGGGGTCTATCACAGATACGCAGTATTTT.

This clonotype has more than one count but fewer than ten. The rearrangement joins TRBV4-1 to TRBJ2-2; D unclear. The CDR3 is made up of 14 amino acids. Trimming removed 1 base from V and 6 bases from J, with 9 bases in between. Germline values: CDR1 MGHRA, CDR2 YSYEKL. As DNA, the CDR3 is TGCGCCAGCAGCCAAGGGGGTGTTTCCGGGGAGCTGTTTTTT. This encodes CASSQGGVSGELFF.

The J gene is TRBJ2-7, the V gene TRBV6-5; D may be TRBD1 (6 bases). Trimming took 0 bases from V and 0 from J, leaving 9 bases between them. This CDR3 has 15 residues. The germline V gene encodes CDR1 MNHEY and CDR2 SVGAGI. CDR3 nucleotides: TGTGCCAGCAGTTACTCCTTGGACAGCTCCTACGAGCAGTACTTC. Amino acid sequence: CASSYSLDSSYEQYF.

The chain couples TRBV6-2 or TRBV6-3 to TRBJ1-2; D gene ambiguous. Germline loops: CDR1 MNHEY, CDR2 SVGEGT. This CDR3 region has 13 residues. V lost 2 bases and J lost 4, with 8 bases in between. This CDR3 is CASSYEGTYGYTF. CDR3 bases: TGTGCCAGCAGTTACGAGGGTACCTATGGCTACACCTTC.

The V call is TRBV2, the J call TRBJ2-5, with D uncertain. Germline V lookup: CDR1 SNHLY, CDR2 FYNNEI. The ends were cut back, 2 bases at V and 2 bases at J, with 9 bases in the middle. The CDR3 extends over 14 amino acids. CDR3 DNA sequence: TGTGCCAGCAGTGAAACGTGGTTACAAGAGACCCAGTACTTC. Amino acid sequence: CASSETWLQETQYF. Full variable domain (rest looked up from reference TRBV2 and TRBJ2-5): EPEVTQTPSHQVTQMGQEVILRCVPISNHLYFYWYRQILGQKVEFLVSFYNNEISEKSEIFDDQFSVERPDGSNFTLKIRSTKLEDSAMYFCASSETWLQETQYFGPGTRLLVL.

The chain has TRBV6-2 or TRBV6-3 and TRBJ2-1; 10 bases align to TRBD2. This CDR3 region has 15 residues. CDR1 is MNHEY and CDR2 is SVGEGT in the germline V gene. The V and J ends lost 4 bases and 2 bases, in that order; junction bases with no gene match: 2. CDR3 coding DNA: TGTGCCAGCAGTTTTAGCGGGGGGCCCTACAATGAGCAGTTCTTC. Its translation: CASSFSGGPYNEQFF.

The chain combines TRBV4-3 with TRBJ2-7, with TRBD2 matching over 8 bases. Trimming removed 0 bases from V and 7 bases from J; junction bases left unmatched: 8. The CDR3 is made up of 15 amino acids. The germline V gene has CDR1 LGHNA and CDR2 YSLEER. The CDR3 sequence is CASSQEVGLGGEQYF. CDR3 coding DNA: TGCGCCAGCAGCCAAGAAGTGGGACTAGGGGGTGAGCAGTACTTC.

The V and J genes are TRBV4-3 and TRBJ2-1; the match to TRBD1 covers 12 bases. Trimming at V came to 0 bases and at J to 6 bases, leaving 3 bases not matched to a gene. The CDR3 runs 16 residues. CDR1 is LGHNA and CDR2 is YSLEER in the germline V gene. This chain's CDR3 is CASSQEGQGAVNEQFF. Written as DNA, the CDR3 is TGCGCCAGCAGCCAAGAGGGACAGGGGGCGGTCAATGAGCAGTTCTTC.

This clonotype was seen only a few times. This chain joins TRBV6-2 or TRBV6-3 and TRBJ1-4; D uncertain. This CDR3 spans 14 amino acids. Germline V gene lookup returns CDR1 MNHEY and CDR2 SVGEGT. The ends were cut back, 6 bases at V and 5 bases at J, with 13 bases in the middle. The CDR3 bases are TGTGCCAGCAGGACCCGGCGGTCGAATGAAAAACTGTTTTTT. Its protein product is CASRTRRSNEKLFF.

Points on this clonotype: An end of the junction does not agree with germline; a read error may underlie this. The chain has TRBV7-6 and TRBJ1-5; no definite D call. There are 14 residues in the CDR3. CDR1 and CDR2 from the germline V gene are SGHVS and FNYEAQ. The CDR3 loop reads CASSVAANNQPQHF. For the CDR3, the DNA is TGTGCCAGCAGCGTAGCAGCCAACAATCAGCCCCAGCATTTT.

A remark on this clonotype: At one of its ends the junction is not consistent with the germline gene, which may arise from a read error. This sequence joins TRBV7-2 and TRBJ1-2; maybe TRBD1 (5 bases). The CDR3 length is 13 residues. From germline, CDR1 is SGHTA and CDR2 FQGNSA. This CDR3 is CAGSLDNRNGYTF. In nucleotides, the CDR3 is TGTGCCGGCAGCTTAGATAACAGGAACGGCTACACCTTC.

V gene TRBV6-1 combines with J gene TRBJ2-1; the match to TRBD2 covers 8 bases. This CDR3 spans 15 amino acids. Germline V lookup: CDR1 MNHNS, CDR2 SASEGT. Trimming at V came to 10 bases and at J to 3 bases, leaving 11 bases not matched to a gene. The CDR3 DNA is TGTGCCACAGCCCTGGGCGGGGGGTTCTACAATGAGCAGTTCTTC. Translation gives CATALGGGFYNEQFF.

This sequence joins TRBV5-1 and TRBJ1-2; no firm D call. The V end lost 2 bases, the J end lost 0 bases, and 20 bases lay between the germline ends. Per the germline V gene, CDR1 is SGHRS and CDR2 is YFSETQ. The CDR3 length is 18 residues. The chain's CDR3 is CASSLGHVIQLPNYGYTF. As DNA, the CDR3 is TGCGCCAGCAGCTTAGGCCATGTGATCCAGCTGCCTAACTATGGCTACACCTTC. Together with reference TRBV5-1 and TRBJ1-2, the CDR3 gives the full variable domain: KAGVTQTPRYLIKTRGQQVTLSCSPISGHRSVSWYQQTPGQGLQFLFEYFSETQRNKGNFPGRFSGRQFSNSRSEMNVSTLELGDSALYLCASSLGHVIQLPNYGYTFGSGTRLTVV.

This clonotype has ten or more counts. The chain combines TRBV29-1 with TRBJ1-1; 7 bases are a match to TRBD1. V gave up 7 bases and J gave up 4 bases; unmatched junction bases: 9. The V gene's germline CDR1 is SQVTM and CDR2 ANQGSEA. CDR3 length: 13 amino acids. This chain's CDR3 is CSGADRVGTEAFF. The CDR3 nucleotides are TGCAGCGGCGCCGACAGGGTGGGCACTGAAGCTTTCTTT.

The V call is TRBV29-1, the J call TRBJ1-2; D remains ambiguous. The V end was cut by 3 bases, the J end by 10 bases, with 12 bases between. From germline, CDR1 is SQVTM and CDR2 ANQGSEA. CDR3 length: 11 amino acids. The CDR3: CSVDTSRPYTF. CDR3 sequence (DNA): TGCAGCGTTGACACCTCGCGACCCTACACCTTC.

In this sample, this clonotype turned up a few times. The chain employs TRBV10-3 and TRBJ2-1; D uncertain. CDR1 is ENHRY and CDR2 is SYGVKD in the germline V gene. The CDR3 runs 16 residues. V lost 0 bases, J lost 0 bases, and 9 bases lay in between. The CDR3, as DNA: TGTGCCATCAGTGAGTCTGGGCAAGTCTCCTACAATGAGCAGTTCTTC. It codes for CAISESGQVSYNEQFF.

The sample holds many counts of this clonotype. The rearrangement uses TRBV6-6 and TRBJ2-3; D might be TRBD1 (6 bases). Trimming cost V 5 bases and J 8 bases, with 14 bases left between them. Looked up from germline, CDR1 is MNHNY and CDR2 is SVGAGI (reference sequence). The CDR3 length is 13 residues. CDR3 amino acids: CASSPDRHRTQYF. For the CDR3, the DNA is TGTGCCAGCAGTCCCGACAGGCACCGTACGCAGTATTTT.

The chain couples TRBV12-3 or TRBV12-4 to TRBJ1-1; D ambiguous. CDR3 length: 15 amino acids. V lost 5 bases and J 3 bases, leaving 16 bases between the germline ends. The DNA of the CDR3 is TGTGCCAGCAGTCCCTACCCGGACGGAGACACTGAAGCTTTCTTT. As protein: CASSPYPDGDTEAFF.

In regard to this clonotype: This clone may be a read error of a much larger clone one base away. The V and J genes are TRBV5-1 and TRBJ1-6; the D gene is possibly TRBD1 (5 bases). V shed 6 bases and J shed 6 bases, with 13 bases lying between them. There are 14 residues in the CDR3. From germline, CDR1 is SGHRS and CDR2 YFSETQ. This CDR3 is CASNLQGGNSPLHF. The CDR3 nucleotides read TGCGCCAGCAACCTTCAGGGTGGTAATTCACCCCTCCACTTT.

This clonotype was observed once. V gene TRBV6-5 combines with J gene TRBJ2-1; D possibly corresponds to TRBD1 (6 bases). The CDR3 runs to 14 residues. Trimming stripped 5 bases from V and 4 bases from J, with 12 bases between. Germline V gene data show CDR1 as MNHEY and CDR2 as SVGAGI. CDR3 coding DNA: TGTGCCAGCAGTGACCGGACAGTATACAATGAGCAGTTCTTC. It is translated as CASSDRTVYNEQFF.